Sequencing of this TCR beta chain was carried out in a study of identical twins. The CDR3 consists of 14 residues. V was cut by 0 bases and J by 1 base, with 5 bases left in between. CDR1 and CDR2 (germline): LGHDT, YNNKEL (reference sequence). TCRdb reprocessed the 5' RACE reads via MiXCR and lists one record per CDR3 protein. The data show fewer than 250,000 distinct CDR3 sequences, approximately 7.3% seen once. These data were also filed under a second study, of yellow fever vaccine responses in identical twins.

The source of this sequence is a woman aged 18-29 years in good health. Sequencing was carried out using CD8+ T cells sorted from blood. The rearrangement joins TRBV3-1 to TRBJ2-3; D gene uncertain. The CDR3 loop is CASSQELRTDTQYF. DNA for the CDR3: TGTGCCAGCAGCCAAGAGCTGCGCACAGATACGCAGTATTTT.